Listed below are T cell receptor beta chains from one sample, sequenced in a study of low-dose radiotherapy and immunotherapy resistance in tumors. TCRdb re-called the reads through MiXCR, storing one row per CDR3 protein. The data contain over 65,000 distinct CDR3 sequences, roughly 19% of them singletons. Sequenced here: PBMCs, sampled before treatment. The origin of the receptors is a male donor with prostate cancer. CDR3s include the opening cysteine and the closing phenylalanine or tryptophan. Fields, in order: CDR3 protein, CDR3 DNA, clone size, V gene, D gene, CDR3 length, J gene. A D gene is named only where the DNA matches it firmly. Some rows mark clone size as missing; the rest say once, few, many or name a class of expanded clone.

CSVEDLGGRYF	TGCAGCGTTGAAGATCTCGGGGGCCGGTATTTT	many	TRBV29-1	.	11	TRBJ1-5
CASGLPLNTEAFF	TGTGCTAGTGGTTTGCCTCTGAACACTGAAGCTTTCTTT	.	TRBV12-5	.	13	TRBJ1-1
CASSYTTGGSSNQPQHF	TGTGCCAGCAGTTACACGACAGGGGGCTCTAGCAATCAGCCCCAGCATTTT	.	TRBV6-6	TRBD1	17	TRBJ1-5
CASSRVSSTDTQYF	TGTGCCAGCAGTCGAGTATCTAGCACAGATACGCAGTATTTT	many	TRBV2	.	14	TRBJ2-3
CASSIPQGVYNEQFF	TGTGCCAGCAGCATCCCCCAGGGGGTCTACAATGAGCAGTTCTTC	many	TRBV5-6	TRBD1	15	TRBJ2-1
CASSYPSRAGGPLGRNEQFF	TGTGCCAGCAGTTACCCCTCCAGAGCGGGGGGGCCTTTAGGACGCAATGAGCAGTTCTTC	few	TRBV6-2/TRBV6-3	TRBD2	20	TRBJ2-1
CASSLKGRQANEQFF	TGTGCCAGCAGCCTGAAGGGTCGACAGGCCAATGAGCAGTTCTTC	many	TRBV5-6	.	15	TRBJ2-1
CASGLATRGFGETQYF	TGTGCTAGTGGTTTGGCAACCAGGGGCTTTGGGGAGACCCAGTACTTC	many	TRBV12-5	.	16	TRBJ2-5
CSATGQINTEAFF	TGCAGCGCTACGGGACAAATTAACACTGAAGCTTTCTTT	many	TRBV29-1	.	13	TRBJ1-1
CASSLVAGASYNEQFF	TGCGCCAGCAGCTTGGTGGCGGGAGCATCCTACAATGAGCAGTTCTTC	.	TRBV5-1	TRBD2	16	TRBJ2-1
CASSQPGQASYEQYF	TGTGCCAGCAGCCAGCCGGGACAGGCTTCCTACGAGCAGTACTTC	.	TRBV7-2	TRBD1	15	TRBJ2-7
CASSLTQGTKNIQYF	TGTGCCAGCAGCCTTACACAGGGAACCAAAAACATTCAGTACTTC	many	TRBV9	.	15	TRBJ2-4
CASSPGVRGTEAFF	TGTGCCAGCAGCCCCGGCGTACGGGGCACTGAAGCTTTCTTT	.	TRBV28	.	14	TRBJ1-1
CASSLKGGQPGFREQYF	TGTGCCAGCAGTTTAAAAGGGGGCCAGCCGGGTTTTCGCGAGCAGTACTTC	many	TRBV27	TRBD1	17	TRBJ2-7
CASSYVSGRKNEQFF	TGTGCCAGCAGTTATGTATCGGGGAGGAAGAATGAGCAGTTCTTC	.	TRBV6-6	.	15	TRBJ2-1
CASSSPSGGGRTGELFF	TGTGCCAGCAGCTCCCCTAGCGGGGGGGGTCGCACCGGGGAGCTGTTTTTT	once	TRBV5-4	TRBD2	17	TRBJ2-2
CAWSVLLQTHGYTF	TGTGCCTGGAGTGTACTGTTACAGACACATGGCTACACCTTC	.	TRBV30	.	14	TRBJ1-2
CAISDATGRGETQYF	TGTGCCATCAGTGACGCGACAGGGCGGGGGGAGACCCAGTACTTC	many	TRBV10-3	.	15	TRBJ2-5
CASSEGTYSGANVLTF	TGTGCCAGCAGTGAAGGGACTTACTCTGGGGCCAACGTCCTGACTTTC	.	TRBV6-2/TRBV6-3	.	16	TRBJ2-6
CASSQAGQGMGHEQYF	TGCGCCAGCAGCCAAGCCGGACAGGGAATGGGCCACGAGCAGTACTTC	.	TRBV4-3	TRBD1	16	TRBJ2-7
CASSPRQIPEAFF	TGTGCCAGCAGTCCTAGACAGATCCCCGAAGCTTTCTTT	.	TRBV6-8	.	13	TRBJ1-1
CASSLPRVGGANVLTF	TGCGCCAGCAGCTTGCCCAGGGTCGGAGGGGCCAACGTCCTGACTTTC	many	TRBV5-1	.	16	TRBJ2-6
CASSDPGGGYNEQFF	TGTGCCAGCAGTGACCCCGGGGGGGGCTACAATGAGCAGTTCTTC	medium-sized	TRBV12-3/TRBV12-4	TRBD2	15	TRBJ2-1
CASSETDGRPSYEQYF	TGTGCCAGCAGTGAAACGGACGGTCGTCCCTCCTACGAGCAGTACTTC	many	TRBV6-1	.	16	TRBJ2-7
CASSSQGPGYGYTF	TGTGCCAGCAGCTCCCAGGGGCCGGGCTATGGCTACACCTTC	many	TRBV7-2	.	14	TRBJ1-2
CASSDDRGGNQPQHF	TGTGCCAGCAGTGATGACAGGGGGGGCAATCAGCCCCAGCATTTT	many	TRBV2	TRBD1	15	TRBJ1-5
CASSPNTDTQYF	TGTGCCAGCAGTCCAAACACAGATACGCAGTATTTT	many	TRBV5-1	.	12	TRBJ2-3
CSFNRGSYEQYF	TGCAGCTTCAACAGGGGGTCCTACGAGCAGTACTTC	many	TRBV29-1	TRBD1	12	TRBJ2-7
CASSVRGGHYEQYF	TGTGCCAGCAGCGTCCGAGGGGGGCACTACGAGCAGTACTTC	many	TRBV13	.	14	TRBJ2-7
CASSVGASGELFF	TGTGCCAGCAGCGTAGGAGCATCCGGGGAGCTGTTTTTT	.	TRBV9	.	13	TRBJ2-2
CASSLAGFYEQYF	TGTGCCAGCAGCTTAGCAGGATTCTACGAGCAGTACTTC	many	TRBV7-9	.	13	TRBJ2-7
CASSLVSGYNEQFF	TGTGCCAGCAGCTTAGTGTCAGGTTACAATGAGCAGTTCTTC	.	TRBV7-8	.	14	TRBJ2-1